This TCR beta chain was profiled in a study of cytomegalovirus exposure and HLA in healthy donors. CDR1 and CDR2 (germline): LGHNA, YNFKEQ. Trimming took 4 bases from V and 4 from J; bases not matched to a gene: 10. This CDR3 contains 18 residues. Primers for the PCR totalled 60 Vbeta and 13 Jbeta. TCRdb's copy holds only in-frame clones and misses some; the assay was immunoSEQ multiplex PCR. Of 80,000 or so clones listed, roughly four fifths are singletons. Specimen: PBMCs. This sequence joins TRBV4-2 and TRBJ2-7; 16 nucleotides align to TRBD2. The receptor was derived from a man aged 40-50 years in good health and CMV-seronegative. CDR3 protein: CASSPGTSGRASGYEQYF. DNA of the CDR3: TGTGCCAGCAGCCCCGGGACTAGCGGGAGGGCCTCGGGGTACGAGCAGTACTTC.